This TCR beta chain was captured by sequencing in a study of CD8 T cells in Susac syndrome. Random hexamers served to reverse transcribe roughly 0.45 to 1 ug RNA. In TCRdb, the immunoSEQ multiplex PCR reads were re-called with MiXCR into one record per CDR3 protein. Found here are more than 75,000 distinct CDR3 sequences, around 94% of them singletons; the top ten hold 0.26%. The CDR3 contains 15 residues. The germline gives CDR1 DFQATT, CDR2 SNEGSKA (reference sequence). V lost 4 bases and J 4 bases, leaving 17 bases between the germline ends. Sequenced input: CD8+ T cells from PBMCs. This chain uses TRBV20-1 with TRBJ1-5, with a possible D match to TRBD1 (5 bases). The sequence derives from a human donor in good health. The CDR3: CSATLARRGNQPQHF. The CDR3 nucleotides are TGCAGTGCTACCTTAGCGCGTAGGGGTAATCAGCCCCAGCATTTT.